This T cell receptor (beta chain) was recovered during a study of early T cells in non-severe SARS-CoV-2 infection. Individual cDNA molecules were tagged with unique molecular identifiers, the study reported. TCRdb re-derived calls from the 5' RACE reads in MiXCR, one entry per CDR3 protein. Of more than 80,000 distinct CDR3 sequences listed, over 13% are singletons. The germline V gene has CDR1 SGHRS and CDR2 YFSETQ. V lost 2 bases and J lost 3, with 9 bases in between. There are 14 residues in the CDR3. This clonotype was recorded many times. Sequenced sample: whole blood. The origin of this receptor is an adult who was a healthcare worker with PCR-confirmed SARS-CoV-2 infection or an uninfected control (not recorded which). The V call is TRBV5-1, the J call TRBJ2-1, with D maybe TRBD2 (6 bases). The CDR3 protein is CASSFSGYYNEQFF. The CDR3 DNA reads TGCGCCAGCAGCTTTAGCGGTTACTACAATGAGCAGTTCTTC.